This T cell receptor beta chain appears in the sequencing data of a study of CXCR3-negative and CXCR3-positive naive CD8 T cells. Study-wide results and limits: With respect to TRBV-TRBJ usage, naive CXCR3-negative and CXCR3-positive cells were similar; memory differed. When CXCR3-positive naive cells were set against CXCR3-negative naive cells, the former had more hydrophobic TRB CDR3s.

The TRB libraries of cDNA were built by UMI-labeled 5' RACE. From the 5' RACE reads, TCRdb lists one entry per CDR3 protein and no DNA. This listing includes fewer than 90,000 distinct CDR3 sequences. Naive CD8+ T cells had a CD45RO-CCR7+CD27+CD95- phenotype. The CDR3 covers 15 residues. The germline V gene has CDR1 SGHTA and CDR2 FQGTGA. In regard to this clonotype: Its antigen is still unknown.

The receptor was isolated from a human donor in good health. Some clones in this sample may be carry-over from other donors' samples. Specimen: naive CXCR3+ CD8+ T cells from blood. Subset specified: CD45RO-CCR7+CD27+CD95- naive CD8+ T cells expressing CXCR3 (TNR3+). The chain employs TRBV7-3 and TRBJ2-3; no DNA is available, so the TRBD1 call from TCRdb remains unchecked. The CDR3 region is CASSLFDRATDTQYF.